The 7 T cell receptor beta chains below all came from one sample that was sequenced in a study of CD8+ T cells in alopecia areata. RNA extraction and reverse transcription yielded cDNA as sequencing template. Sequencing was performed with immunoSEQ multiplex PCR; in TCRdb, only in-frame clones are kept and a portion is missing. The sample holds around 210,000 clones, roughly 50% seen once. Sequences were obtained from CD8+ T cells sorted from blood. These TCRs come from a human donor in good health.

Only one count was recorded for this clone. The chain employs TRBV2 and TRBJ2-7, with TRBD1 matching over 11 bases. The J segment lost 6 bases and the V segment lost 5 bases, leaving 6 bases of the junction unmatched. This CDR3 is built from 14 residues. Germline CDR1 reads SNHLY; CDR2 reads FYNNEI. The CDR3 protein is CASSPRDRGSEQYF. CDR3 nucleotide sequence: TGTGCCAGCAGTCCCCGGGACAGGGGGTCCGAGCAGTACTTC.

The chain carries TRBV2 and TRBJ2-5; TRBD2 matches 7 bases. After removal of 7 bases from V and 5 bases from J, the junction contained 13 bases not matched to a gene. The germline gives CDR1 SNHLY, CDR2 FYNNEI. There are 15 residues in the CDR3. The CDR3 here is CASNRRAGDQETQYF. Here the CDR3 DNA reads TGTGCCAGCAACCGCCGGGCGGGGGATCAGGAGACCCAGTACTTC.

The V and J genes are TRBV29-1 and TRBJ2-2, with TRBD2 identical over 10 bases. This CDR3 has 16 amino acids. In germline, CDR1 is SQVTM, CDR2 ANQGSEA. V lost 3 bases and J lost 3; bases outside the gene matches: 7. DNA for the CDR3: TGCAGCGTTGACCTAGCGGGGGAGGCGTACACCGGGGAGCTGTTTTTT. Translation: CSVDLAGEAYTGELFF.

This clone was detected only a few times. V and J are TRBV10-2 and TRBJ2-5; D is perhaps TRBD1 (6 bases). V lost 6 bases and J lost 5, with 16 bases in between. CDR3 length equals 14 residues. CDR1 and CDR2 from the germline V gene are WSHSY and SAAADI. CDR3 protein: CASSPPRGPETQYF. In DNA form, the CDR3 reads TGCGCCAGCAGCCCTCCCAGGGGACCGGAGACCCAGTACTTC.

This clone has more than one count but fewer than ten. The chain recombines TRBV7-9 with TRBJ2-2; D gene uncertain. V lost 4 bases to trimming and J lost 11 bases, with 5 bases between them. From germline, CDR1 is SEHNR and CDR2 FQNEAQ (reference sequence). The CDR3 length is 10 residues. The CDR3 DNA sequence: TGTGCCAGCAGCTCTCCAGAGCTGTTTTTT. This sequence encodes CASSSPELFF.

The chain recombines TRBV5-4 with TRBJ2-3, with unresolved D. The V gene's germline CDR1 is SGHNT and CDR2 YYREEE (reference sequence). This CDR3 is built from 12 residues. V lost 4 bases, J lost 2 bases, and 5 bases lay in between. CDR3 DNA: TGTGCCAGCAGCCTCGACACAGATACGCAGTATTTT. Amino acids: CASSLDTDTQYF.

Turning to this clone: The sample holds other DNA sequences that translate to the same CDR3. In DNA form, the CDR3 reads TGTGCCAGCAGCCCGGGACAGGGGCTGTACGAGCAGTACTTC. Protein product: CASSPGQGLYEQYF. The V gene is TRBV6-5, the J gene TRBJ2-7; 10 positions agree with TRBD1. This CDR3 region has 14 residues. Germline CDR1 reads MNHEY; CDR2 reads SVGAGI. V shed 6 bases, J shed 4 bases, and the junction held 6 bases outside the gene matches.